Sequencing of this T cell receptor (beta chain) was carried out in a study of T cells in Graves' hyperthyroidism and ophthalmopathy. The PBMCs studied were ones that came from 8 to 10 ml fresh peripheral blood. The V gene's germline CDR1 is DFQATT and CDR2 SNEGSKA (reference sequence). The length of the CDR3 is 13 residues. V gave up 4 bases and J gave up 5 bases, with 11 bases separating them. This clonotype has just a few counts. The TCR beta CDR3 regions underwent amplification using RNA transcripts as the source. The TCR CDR3 first-round RT-PCR relied on the HTBI primer set. TCRdb re-called the multiplex PCR reads with MiXCR, one entry per CDR3 protein. The sample gives roughly 700,000 distinct CDR3 sequences, around 15% of which show up once; about 9.4% is in the top ten.

The chain uses TRBV20-1 and TRBJ1-4, with D perhaps matching TRBD1 (6 bases). Sequenced: blood. The TCR comes from a woman under 30 with Graves' hyperthyroidism. DNA of the CDR3: TGCAGTGCTACGGGACACCTGAATGAAAAACTGTTTTTT. Encoded protein: CSATGHLNEKLFF.